This passage covers 30 T cell receptor beta chains from one sample sequenced in a study of monozygotic twins with inflammatory bowel disease. TCRdb reprocessed the 5' RACE reads, with one entry per CDR3 protein and no DNA. The sample table sets out 110,000 or so distinct CDR3 sequences. Source material: blood. These receptors all come from a human donor with ulcerative colitis or Crohn's disease, or a healthy co-twin of an affected twin (not recorded which).

The rearrangement links TRBV28 to TRBJ2-7. The germline CDR1 and CDR2 sequences are MDHEN and SYDVKM. CDR3 length: 13 residues. CDR3 residues: CASSFWSSYEQYF. The variable domain in full, with the rest retrieved from reference TRBV28 and TRBJ2-7, is DVKVTQSSRYLVKRTGEKVFLECVQDMDHENMFWYRQDPGLGLRLIYFSYDVKMKEKGDIPEGYSVSREKKERFSLILESASTNQTSMYLCASSFWSSYEQYFGPGTRLTVT.

The J gene is TRBJ2-3, the V gene TRBV12-3 or TRBV12-4; TCRdb selects TRBD2, and the lack of DNA leaves this call unchecked. The CDR3 totals 20 residues. The CDR3 reads CASSLPIPGTSGTSTDTQYF.

V gene TRBV5-1 combines with J gene TRBJ2-3. Germline-derived CDR1 and CDR2 are SGHRS and YFSETQ. The CDR3 covers 14 residues. CDR3 residues: CASSLAVGTDTQYF.

The V and J genes are TRBV3-1 and TRBJ2-6; the D call from TCRdb, TRBD1, cannot be confirmed without DNA. Germline-derived CDR1 and CDR2 are LGHDT and YNNKEL (reference sequence). The CDR3 is 17 residues long. The CDR3 here is CASSPRDRLSGANVLTF.

The J gene is TRBJ2-2, the V gene TRBV24-1. The CDR3 is 15 amino acids. CDR1 is KGHDR and CDR2 is SFDVKD in the germline V gene. The CDR3 sequence: CATSDFKGRTGELFF.

The CDR3 protein is CASSQDYSTEAFF. The chain links TRBV4-3 to TRBJ1-1. This CDR3 contains 13 residues. Germline-derived CDR1 and CDR2 are LGHNA and YSLEER.

The genes are TRBV7-3 and TRBJ1-1; TCRdb calls TRBD1, which cannot be checked without DNA. The CDR3 sequence is 17 residues long. Germline V gene data show CDR1 as SGHTA and CDR2 as FQGTGA. The chain's CDR3 is CASSQERDDSVNTEAFF.

CDR3 residues: CASSLDGTHQNGELFF. This chain links TRBV7-3 with TRBJ2-2. This CDR3 has 16 amino acids. CDR1 and CDR2 (germline): SGHTA, FQGTGA.

The rearrangement joins TRBV5-6 to TRBJ2-5; TCRdb's D call of TRBD2 is untestable without DNA. The CDR3 has 19 amino acids. Germline V gene lookup returns CDR1 SGHDT and CDR2 YYEEEE. CDR3 sequence reads: CASSVGLAVGLGLQETQYF.

This chain connects TRBV12-3 or TRBV12-4 to TRBJ1-1; the TRBD1 assignment by TCRdb is unverifiable without DNA. The CDR3 runs 13 residues. The CDR3 is CASSMGGSAEAFF.

The CDR3 here is CSVSTEREEQYF. The gene calls are TRBV29-1 and TRBJ2-7; the D call of TRBD2 rests on TCRdb alone, since no DNA is present to check it. Germline loops: CDR1 SQVTM, CDR2 ANQGSEA. The length of the CDR3 is 12 residues.

The gene calls are TRBV13 and TRBJ2-1. The CDR3 has 14 residues. The germline V gene encodes CDR1 PRHDT and CDR2 FYEKMQ (reference sequence). CDR3 sequence: CASSLPFSRNEQFF. Combining the CDR3 with reference TRBV13 and TRBJ2-1 gives the whole variable domain AAGVIQSPRHLIKEKRETATLKCYPIPRHDTVYWYQQGPGQDPQFLISFYEKMQSDKGSIPDRFSAQQFSDYHSELNMSSLELGDSALYFCASSLPFSRNEQFFGPGTRLTVL.

J is TRBJ2-7 and V is TRBV7-3; the TCRdb D gene call, TRBD1, has no DNA to confirm it. Per the germline V gene, CDR1 is SGHTA and CDR2 is FQGTGA. This CDR3 is 13 amino acids long. The CDR3 here is CASSFEPGYEQYF.

This chain links TRBV12-3 or TRBV12-4 with TRBJ2-1. This CDR3 comprises 12 residues. This CDR3 reads CASSLGLDEQFF.

The chain uses TRBV6-2 or TRBV6-3 and TRBJ1-2; TCRdb's D call, TRBD1, is unchecked because there is no DNA. The germline V gene has CDR1 MNHEY and CDR2 SVGEGT. The CDR3 runs to 15 residues. The CDR3: CASSYSRRGEGGYTF.

The chain combines TRBV7-8 with TRBJ2-7; TCRdb picks TRBD1, but there is no DNA to check that call. The CDR3 extends over 14 amino acids. Germline lookup yields CDR1 SGHVS and CDR2 FQNEAQ. CDR3: CASSLGGIDYEQYF.

V usage is TRBV20-1 and J usage is TRBJ1-1; checking the TCRdb D call of TRBD1 is not possible without DNA. This CDR3 is 16 amino acids long. CDR1 and CDR2 from the germline V gene are DFQATT and SNEGSKA (reference sequence). The CDR3 region is CSARVGSGGGGTEAFF.

This rearrangement joins TRBV6-5 to TRBJ2-6; the TCRdb D gene call, TRBD1, has no DNA to confirm it. The CDR3 length is 16 residues. From germline, CDR1 is MNHEY and CDR2 SVGAGI. CDR3 protein: CAGSYEGGSGANVLTF.

According to its frequency, this clonotype is large. CDR3 amino acids: CATSSGTSGRIGNIQYF. The chain combines TRBV24-1 with TRBJ2-4; TCRdb picks TRBD2, but there is no DNA to check that call. CDR1 and CDR2 (germline): KGHDR, SFDVKD. CDR3 length equals 17 residues.

This chain connects TRBV4-3 to TRBJ2-1; with no DNA, the TCRdb D assignment of TRBD1 cannot be verified. The CDR3 is 15 residues long. Germline V gene sequence: CDR1 LGHNA, CDR2 YSLEER. CDR3 region: CASSQDRVPPNEQFF.

The V and J genes are TRBV11-2 and TRBJ2-1; lacking DNA, the TRBD2 call made by TCRdb goes unchecked. The germline V gene encodes CDR1 SGHAT and CDR2 FQNNGV. The CDR3 loop spans 15 amino acids. The CDR3 is CASSLEGLAITEQFF.

The rearrangement uses TRBV12-3 or TRBV12-4 and TRBJ1-2. The CDR3 is made up of 14 amino acids. This CDR3 reads CASSLGGANYGYTF.

This sequence joins TRBV2 and TRBJ2-3. In germline, CDR1 is SNHLY, CDR2 FYNNEI. This CDR3 region has 13 residues. CDR3 in amino acids: CASRDAPTDTQYF.

V and J are TRBV20-1 and TRBJ2-4. Germline V CDR1 and CDR2: DFQATT, SNEGSKA (reference sequence). The CDR3 sequence is 12 residues long. The CDR3 protein is CSASPTAGIQYF.

The chain uses TRBV5-1 and TRBJ2-3; the D gene TCRdb calls, TRBD1, cannot be checked with no DNA. Germline-derived CDR1 and CDR2 are SGHRS and YFSETQ. This CDR3 has 15 residues. The CDR3 region is CASSYPGQGTDTQYF.

The chain combines TRBV20-1 with TRBJ2-3. The CDR3 totals 11 residues. The germline V gene encodes CDR1 DFQATT and CDR2 SNEGSKA (reference sequence). CDR3 protein: CSAGSADTQYF.

V usage is TRBV4-3 and J usage is TRBJ2-7; TCRdb outputs TRBD2, but without DNA this stays unchecked. Germline assignment: CDR1 LGHNA and CDR2 YSLEER. The CDR3 extends over 15 amino acids. This chain's CDR3 is CASSRRFPADYEQYF.

The chain is built from TRBV7-2 and TRBJ2-3; the TRBD1 assignment by TCRdb is unverifiable without DNA. CDR1 is SGHTA and CDR2 is FQGNSA in the germline V gene. CDR3 length: 14 amino acids. The CDR3 loop is CASSLLVGADTQYF.

The rearrangement joins TRBV6-1 to TRBJ1-5; TCRdb's D call, TRBD1, is unchecked because there is no DNA. The CDR3 has 12 amino acids. Germline V gene lookup returns CDR1 MNHNS and CDR2 SASEGT. The CDR3 is CASSLRGQPQHF.

The rearrangement uses TRBV7-8 and TRBJ2-2. This CDR3 has 15 amino acids. Germline V gene sequence: CDR1 SGHVS, CDR2 FQNEAQ. The CDR3 region is CASILAGVNTGELFF.